This T cell receptor (beta chain) comes out of a study of T cells in localized non-small cell lung cancer. Findings of the study overall: Tumor trailed uninvolved adjacent lung in T cell clonality, which peaked there. Patients showing higher blood T cell density tended to see longer overall survival. Researchers found a median around 58 of the top 100 tumor clones in adjacent lung. Heterogeneity is still possible, as just one tumor region was sequenced.

As concerns this clone: Its antigen is not identified.

Profiled with immunoSEQ multiplex PCR; TCRdb holds only in-frame clones, not every one. The sample carries about 30,000 clones, around 94% recorded once. Germline CDR1 MDHEN, CDR2 SYDVKM. This CDR3 has 18 residues. The trim removed 4 bases at V and 3 bases at J, leaving 14 bases unmatched. Sequencing was performed on peripheral blood, taken before any cancer treatment. The receptor comes from a woman aged 40-69 years with stage I lung adenocarcinoma. The chain joins TRBV28 to TRBJ2-5; the match to TRBD2 covers 10 bases. For the CDR3, the DNA is TGTGCCAGCAGTTCCCCCTGGGTAGCGGGGGGATTCAAAGAGACCCAGTACTTC. Protein: CASSSPWVAGGFKETQYF.